These 19 T cell receptor beta chains originate from one sample sequenced in a study of T-cell memory formation after mild COVID-19 (dated by TCRdb to the early 2020s). The library relied on 5' RACE. The sequencer was an Illumina NovaSeq 6000. The public sequencing data were trimmed at Q25 with fastp and processed into clonotypes with MiXCR by TCRdb, which kept only in-frame beta chains. For every CDR3 protein sequence, its rows merge into one entry that carries the most common genes and DNA. The sample table holds roughly 600,000 distinct CDR3 sequences, of which over 15% were seen once. The ten largest account for around 12% of the sample. Sequencing used PBMCs or a T cell subset sorted from them (not recorded which). The receptors shown here come from an adult woman who had mild COVID-19 (a few samples of this study predate the infection). The sample titles of this study are shuffled in the database, so cell type and time point are left out; the donor was told from shared clones.

A few counts support this clonotype. The chain recombines TRBV29-1 with TRBJ2-5; 9 nucleotides match TRBD2. CDR1 and CDR2 from the germline V gene are SQVTM and ANQGSEA. Trimming cost V 4 bases and J 1 base; bases outside gene matches: 7. The CDR3 is 15 residues long. CDR3 DNA sequence: TGCAGCGTTGCCAAGGGTAGCGGGGGCCAAGAGACCCAGTACTTC. It codes for CSVAKGSGGQETQYF.

Of note for this clonotype: One junction end does not reproduce the germline sequence, and a read error may be involved. The chain carries TRBV20-1 and TRBJ1-2; D call uncertain. Per germline, CDR1 DFQATT and CDR2 SNEGSKA (reference sequence). This CDR3 has 13 residues. Written as DNA, the CDR3 is TGCAGTGCTAGAGTAGGCCCGGTCCCGGACGTCCGCTTC. Translating gives CSARVGPVPDVRF.

The chain has TRBV9 and TRBJ2-1, with D tentatively TRBD2 (6 bases). Looked up from germline, CDR1 is SGDLS and CDR2 is YYNGEE. Trimming took 0 bases from V and 3 from J, leaving 10 bases between them. The CDR3 loop spans 15 amino acids. Written as DNA, the CDR3 is TGTGCCAGCAGCGTAGAAGGGCGGGGCTACAATGAGCAGTTCTTC. Protein sequence: CASSVEGRGYNEQFF.

This clonotype has ten or more counts. The V and J genes are TRBV4-3 and TRBJ2-7; tentatively, D is TRBD2 (5 bases). There are 15 residues in the CDR3. The V gene's germline CDR1 is LGHNA and CDR2 YSLEER. V gave up 4 bases and J gave up 6 bases, with 19 bases separating them. In DNA form, the CDR3 reads TGCGCCAGCAGCCCCACGCTGGCTAGAGCGGTCGAGCAGTACTTC. It encodes CASSPTLARAVEQYF.

In this sample, this clonotype turned up a few times. The chain recombines TRBV24-1 with TRBJ2-5, with TRBD2 matching over 8 bases. Germline CDR1 KGHDR, CDR2 SFDVKD. V lost 4 bases and J lost 5; bases outside the gene matches: 11. This CDR3 is built from 16 residues. The DNA for the CDR3 is TGTGCCACCAGTGACGAGCGGGAGACCGCTGCGGAGACCCAGTACTTC. Its protein product is CATSDERETAAETQYF.

As regards this clonotype: Sequence at one end of the junction differs from germline and may be a read error. This chain connects TRBV20-1 to TRBJ1-1; D may be TRBD1 (5 bases). The CDR3 runs 14 residues. The germline V gene has CDR1 DFQATT and CDR2 SNEGSKA (reference sequence). CDR3 region: CSAPGGGLNTGAFF. The CDR3 DNA sequence: TGCAGTGCACCGGGGGGTGGTTTGAACACTGGAGCTTTCTTT.

This clonotype was detected a few times. The chain combines TRBV6-4 with TRBJ2-7, with TRBD2 matching 12 bases. V trimming: 8 bases; J trimming: 2 bases; junction bases outside the gene matches: 19. This CDR3 has 19 amino acids. Germline CDR1 reads MRHNA; CDR2 reads SNTAGT. CDR3 in amino acids: CASDQRGTSGLPSPYEQYF. CDR3 DNA: TGTGCCAGCGATCAAAGGGGGACTAGCGGGCTTCCGAGCCCCTACGAGCAGTACTTC.

This clonotype was detected a few times. The chain has TRBV10-3 and TRBJ2-5; D gene ambiguous. Between the trimmed V and J ends, which lost 11 bases and 5 bases, there was a span of 18 bases. The CDR3 contains 13 residues. Germline V gene data show CDR1 as ENHRY and CDR2 as SYGVKD. The CDR3 DNA reads as TGTGCCTCGGGCGGCGGTGGCTCGGAGACCCAGTACTTC. It codes for CASGGGGSETQYF.

The chain couples TRBV12-5 to TRBJ2-3; TRBD1 matches at 9 bases. The CDR3 runs 19 residues. Germline V lookup: CDR1 LGHNT, CDR2 FRNRAP. Trimming took 6 bases from V and 4 from J; bases not matched to a gene: 20. The CDR3 DNA sequence: TGTGCTAGTGGCCTTTTCCGGGACAGGGCTAAGCATCTCCCAGATACGCAGTATTTT. This translates into CASGLFRDRAKHLPDTQYF.

This clonotype was detected many times. The chain links TRBV12-3 or TRBV12-4 to TRBJ2-7; perhaps TRBD2 as D (7 bases). V was pared by 5 bases and J by 6 bases, with 11 bases between. There are 12 residues in the CDR3. CDR3 nucleotide sequence: TGTGCCAGCAGTCAAGGGGGGGCCGAGCAGTACTTC. Its protein product is CASSQGGAEQYF.

This clonotype was counted only a few times. J is TRBJ2-7 and V is TRBV20-1; 7 bases match TRBD1. The J segment lost 3 bases and the V segment lost 6 bases, leaving 11 bases of the junction unmatched. Germline V gene data show CDR1 as DFQATT and CDR2 as SNEGSKA (reference sequence). CDR3 length equals 14 residues. The CDR3 nucleotides are TGCAGTGCCCGAAGCGCCCAGGGGGTCTACGAGCAGTACTTC. Protein: CSARSAQGVYEQYF.

This clonotype was seen just once. This chain links TRBV6-5 with TRBJ1-1; possibly TRBD1 for D (6 bases). V was shortened by 0 bases and J by 1 base, with 12 bases between the two germline ends. The CDR3 contains 16 residues. Germline CDR1 is MNHEY and CDR2 is SVGAGI. The CDR3 sequence is CASSYSFARGNTEAFF. CDR3 nucleotides: TGTGCCAGCAGTTACTCATTCGCCAGGGGGAACACTGAAGCTTTCTTT.

The chain recombines TRBV4-1 with TRBJ2-4, with D maybe TRBD2 (6 bases). The CDR3 loop spans 13 amino acids. V gave up 8 bases and J gave up 8 bases, with 16 bases separating them. Germline-derived CDR1 and CDR2 are MGHRA and YSYEKL. In nucleotides, the CDR3 is TGCGCCAGCCTTGCCCCCTCGGGAGACATTCAGTACTTC. It specifies CASLAPSGDIQYF.

The V and J genes are TRBV5-6 and TRBJ1-5; no clear D. There are 13 residues in the CDR3. Germline V lookup: CDR1 SGHDT, CDR2 YYEEEE. Deletions cut 4 bases from V and 11 bases from J, with 16 bases between. CDR3 amino acids: CASSIQGGRTQHF. The CDR3 nucleotides are TGTGCCAGCAGCATCCAAGGCGGCCGGACCCAGCATTTT.

This clonotype was recorded a few times. V gene TRBV2 combines with J gene TRBJ2-6; 9 bases align to TRBD2. The germline V gene has CDR1 SNHLY and CDR2 FYNNEI. Germline trimming cut 7 bases from V and 0 bases from J; bases unmatched to any gene: 10. The CDR3 length is 18 residues. The CDR3 sequence: CASKSFGGGDSGANVLTF. DNA of the CDR3: TGTGCCAGCAAGTCATTCGGCGGGGGGGACTCTGGGGCCAACGTCCTGACTTTC.

The table lists this clonotype with many counts. The genes are TRBV12-3 or TRBV12-4 and TRBJ2-5; no firm D call. The CDR3 loop spans 14 amino acids. V was trimmed by 2 bases and J by 2 bases, leaving 9 bases between them. CDR3 nucleotides: TGTGCCAGCAGTTTAACGGGTCTTCAAGAGACCCAGTACTTC. This gives the protein CASSLTGLQETQYF.

This clonotype was counted between two and nine times. J is TRBJ2-7 and V is TRBV7-9; D remains ambiguous. This CDR3 has 15 amino acids. Germline CDR1 and CDR2: SEHNR and FQNEAQ (reference sequence). Trimming cost V 5 bases and J 0 bases, with 14 bases left between them. The CDR3 DNA is TGTGCCAGCAGCCCCCCCCTTCGGACCTCCTACGAGCAGTACTTC. Encoded protein: CASSPPLRTSYEQYF.

V is TRBV4-3 and J is TRBJ2-6; D is ambiguous. Deletions cut 5 bases from V and 0 bases from J, with 8 bases between. The CDR3 has 15 amino acids. Germline lookup yields CDR1 LGHNA and CDR2 YSLEER. In DNA, the CDR3 is TGCGCCAGCAGCACTTGGGGCTCTGGGGCCAACGTCCTGACTTTC. This translates into CASSTWGSGANVLTF.

V gene TRBV5-1 combines with J gene TRBJ2-7; 8 bases match TRBD1. J gave up 5 bases and V 2 bases, and 6 bases lay outside the gene matches. In germline, CDR1 is SGHRS, CDR2 YFSETQ. This CDR3 has 14 residues. The CDR3 coding sequence is TGCGCCAGCAGCTTTCAGGGGGCTCGGGACGAGCAGTACTTC. Its translation is CASSFQGARDEQYF.